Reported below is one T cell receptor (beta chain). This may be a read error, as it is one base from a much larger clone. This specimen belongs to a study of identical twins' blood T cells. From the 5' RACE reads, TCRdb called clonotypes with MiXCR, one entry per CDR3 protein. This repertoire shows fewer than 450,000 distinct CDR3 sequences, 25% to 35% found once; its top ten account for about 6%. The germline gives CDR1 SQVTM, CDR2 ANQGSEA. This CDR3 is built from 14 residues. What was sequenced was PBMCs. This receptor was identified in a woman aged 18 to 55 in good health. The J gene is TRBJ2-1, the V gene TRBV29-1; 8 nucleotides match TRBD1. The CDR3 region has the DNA TGCAGCGCTGAGACAGGGGTCTTCTACAATGAGCGGTTCTTC. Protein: CSAETGVFYNERFF.